Below, one T cell receptor beta chain is given with its context. Trimming cost V 6 bases and J 5 bases; bases outside gene matches: 12. The CDR3 is 16 residues long. Germline V gene data show CDR1 as ENHRY and CDR2 as SYGVKD. In the original processing: Counts of nucleated cells, estimated from reference gene primer amplification, were obtained. Data came from immunoSEQ multiplex PCR; TCRdb stores just in-frame clones and leaves some out. V, J and clone size are taken as reported in that table, and D and trimming were inferred from the DNA itself. The table has about 120,000 clones, over 60% seen once. The sample originates from a study of blood T cell repertoires in COVID-19. About the study: The study drew acute and convalescent COVID-19 samples from the United States, Italy and Spain. Sample material is recorded as cDNA or gDNA derived from T cells, B-cell-depleted T cells, or PBMCs.

V is TRBV10-3 and J is TRBJ1-1, with 10 bases aligning to TRBD1. The receptor's source is an elderly woman with acute or convalescent COVID-19. The sequenced material came from peripheral blood. CDR3 protein: CAISRADRGRGTEAFF. CDR3 nucleotides: TGTGCCATCAGCCGGGCCGACAGGGGGCGCGGGACTGAAGCTTTCTTT.